The 14 T cell receptor beta chains below were found in one sample sequenced in a study of T cell responses to AZD1222 COVID-19 vaccine (dated by TCRdb to the early 2020s). Libraries were made using the immunoSEQ multiplex PCR assay. Held by TCRdb, this immuneACCESS table contains in-frame sequences only and omits some clones. Under half of the omission traces to an unresolved V gene where checked; the cause of the rest is unknown. The sample profile shows under 130,000 clones; 88% of them were found once. 20% to 25% of the sample is taken by the ten largest. The time point label on this specimen signifies: baseline before first vaccination. The specimen comprised peripheral blood, sampled on day 0 of AZD1222 vaccination. Receptors originate from an adult in good health.

V usage is TRBV29-1 and J usage is TRBJ1-5, with D perhaps matching TRBD1 (5 bases). The germline V gene has CDR1 SQVTM and CDR2 ANQGSEA. The germline V and J ends were trimmed by 4 bases and 1 base, with 5 bases remaining between them. The CDR3 covers 12 residues. CDR3 amino acids: CSVGGSNQPQHF. CDR3 nucleotides: TGCAGCGTTGGGGGGAGCAATCAGCCCCAGCATTTT.

The V and J genes are TRBV7-2 and TRBJ2-2; D might be TRBD1 (6 bases). V lost 5 bases, J lost 1 base, and 11 bases lay in between. Germline CDR1 and CDR2: SGHTA and FQGNSA. There are 15 residues in the CDR3. Here the CDR3 reads CASSLKQGNTGELFF. The CDR3 DNA reads as TGTGCCAGCAGCCTAAAACAGGGGAACACCGGGGAGCTGTTTTTT.

This chain connects TRBV5-1 to TRBJ2-1, with TRBD1 matching over 8 bases. This CDR3 comprises 17 residues. Germline loops: CDR1 SGHRS, CDR2 YFSETQ. Trimming at V came to 3 bases and at J to 6 bases, leaving 14 bases not matched to a gene. The CDR3 nucleotides read TGCGCCAGCAGCTGGGGGGCGAGGCAGGGGGCGATCAATGAGCAGTTCTTC. This encodes CASSWGARQGAINEQFF. The variable domain in full, with the rest retrieved from reference TRBV5-1 and TRBJ2-1, is KAGVTQTPRYLIKTRGQQVTLSCSPISGHRSVSWYQQTPGQGLQFLFEYFSETQRNKGNFPGRFSGRQFSNSRSEMNVSTLELGDSALYLCASSWGARQGAINEQFFGPGTRLTVL.

J is TRBJ2-1 and V is TRBV30; TRBD1 aligns across 7 bases. From germline, CDR1 is GTSNPN and CDR2 SVGIG (reference sequence). The CDR3 spans 12 residues. The ends lost 5 bases at V and 10 bases at J; junction bases unmatched: 8. CDR3 residues: CAWGLGQPEQFF. CDR3 sequence (DNA): TGTGCCTGGGGACTGGGACAGCCAGAGCAGTTCTTC.

The rearrangement joins TRBV19 to TRBJ1-1; 8 bases agree with TRBD1. The germline CDR1 and CDR2 sequences are LNHDA and SQIVND (reference sequence). The V segment lost 5 bases and the J segment 5 bases; nucleotides outside the gene matches: 10. This CDR3 region has 15 residues. The CDR3 reads CASSAVTGGGTEAFF. The CDR3 nucleotides are TGTGCCAGTAGTGCGGTAACAGGGGGAGGAACTGAAGCTTTCTTT.

The chain carries TRBV4-3 and TRBJ1-4; no clear D. Trimming pared 1 base from V and 5 bases from J, leaving 11 bases between. CDR1 LGHNA and CDR2 YSLEER come from the germline V gene. This CDR3 has 15 residues. CDR3 sequence reads: CASSQVETANEKLFF. CDR3 sequence (DNA): TGCGCCAGCAGCCAAGTAGAAACAGCGAATGAAAAACTGTTTTTT.

The rearrangement joins TRBV4-1 to TRBJ1-1, with D possibly being TRBD1 (5 bases). CDR1 and CDR2 from the germline V gene are MGHRA and YSYEKL. The germline V and J ends were trimmed by 2 bases and 3 bases, with 10 bases remaining between them. CDR3 length: 14 amino acids. The CDR3 nucleotides read TGCGCCAGCAGCCAAACCCGACAGTACACTGAAGCTTTCTTT. Translating it yields CASSQTRQYTEAFF.

This chain connects TRBV6-5 to TRBJ2-5; 11 bases map to TRBD2. V was clipped by 0 bases and J by 4 bases; unmatched bases: 4. Germline V gene sequence: CDR1 MNHEY, CDR2 SVGAGI. This CDR3 comprises 16 residues. CDR3 nucleotides: TGTGCCAGCAGTTACTCTAGCGGGGGGGCCGGAGAGACCCAGTACTTC. It codes for CASSYSSGGAGETQYF.

This chain connects TRBV7-2 to TRBJ1-1, with D perhaps TRBD1 (5 bases). V gave up 5 bases and J gave up 3 bases, with 16 bases separating them. Per the germline V gene, CDR1 is SGHTA and CDR2 is FQGNSA. The CDR3 sequence is 15 residues long. Here the CDR3 DNA reads TGTGCCAGCAGCCCGTCCCCCCGACAGTACACTGAAGCTTTCTTT. Encoded protein: CASSPSPRQYTEAFF.

The genes are TRBV28 and TRBJ1-1; unclear D gene. Between the trimmed V and J ends, which lost 2 bases and 6 bases, there was a span of 16 bases. The CDR3 is 15 amino acids. Germline assignment: CDR1 MDHEN and CDR2 SYDVKM. CDR3 in amino acids: CASSLGLGVRAEAFF. The CDR3 region has the DNA TGTGCCAGCAGTTTAGGGCTCGGGGTAAGGGCTGAAGCTTTCTTT.

V gene TRBV3-1 (or the pseudogene TRBV3-2) combines with J gene TRBJ2-1; 13 nucleotides align to TRBD2. The V segment lost 4 bases and the J segment 7 bases; nucleotides outside the gene matches: 4. The CDR3 totals 15 residues. Germline V lookup: CDR1 LGHDT, CDR2 YNNKEL (reference sequence). The CDR3 DNA is TGTGCCAGCAGCCCCAGGACTAGCGGGAGAAATGAGCAGTTCTTC. Protein product: CASSPRTSGRNEQFF.

V usage is TRBV7-2 and J usage is TRBJ1-3, with 7 bases fitting TRBD1. Germline CDR1 and CDR2: SGHTA and FQGNSA. After removal of 0 bases from V and 3 bases from J, the junction contained 8 bases not matched to a gene. The CDR3 consists of 17 residues. The CDR3 DNA sequence: TGTGCCAGCAGCTTAGCCTTAGGGACAGCCTTTGGAAACACCATATATTTT. Translated, it gives CASSLALGTAFGNTIYF.

The V call is TRBV19, the J call TRBJ2-3; D unresolved. V was trimmed by 5 bases and J by 3 bases, leaving 15 bases between them. Germline CDR1 LNHDA, CDR2 SQIVND (reference sequence). This CDR3 is 15 amino acids long. Here the CDR3 reads CASSRLGARTDTQYF. CDR3 DNA sequence: TGTGCCAGTAGTCGACTCGGAGCTAGGACAGATACGCAGTATTTT.

The rearrangement uses TRBV6-1 and TRBJ2-7, with D possibly matching TRBD1 (5 bases). Trimming shortened V by 3 bases and J by 5 bases, and 14 bases separated the two germline ends. CDR3 length: 14 amino acids. Looked up from germline, CDR1 is MNHNS and CDR2 is SASEGT. CDR3 bases: TGTGCCAGCAGTGAGTGGACATATCGCAACGAGCAGTACTTC. Residues: CASSEWTYRNEQYF.